A selection of T cell receptor beta chains follows, all from one sample in a study of shared clonotypes between healthy human individuals. Some clones are missing from TCRdb's copy, which holds only in-frame ones; the method was immunoSEQ multiplex PCR. Of about 2.4 million clones listed, more than 85% are singletons. Sequencing input: naive CD4+ T cells from PBMCs. The receptors shown here come from a man aged 18 to 30 in good health. Some clones in this sample may be carry-over from other donors' samples. Each CDR3 is given with its conserved first and last residue. A D gene is named only where the DNA matches it firmly. For some rows the clone size is stated as once, few or many, or as a class when expanded; others skip it.

clone_size d_call j_call v_call cdr3_nt cdr3_aa
NA NA TRBJ1-2 TRBV6-1 TGTGCCAGCAGTGAAGCGGTATGGGCGAGGGGCAGGGGCTACACCTTC CASSEAVWARGRGYTF
NA TRBD2 TRBJ2-3 TRBV5-1 TGCGCCAGCAGCGTACTAGCGGGAGGCCAAGATACGCAGTATTTT CASSVLAGGQDTQYF
NA NA TRBJ2-7 TRBV7-2 TGTGCCAGCAGCCTTGGTCGTCAGGGAATATCCTACGAGCAGTACTTC CASSLGRQGISYEQYF
NA NA TRBJ2-4 TRBV7-2 TGTGCCAGCAGCCCGCAACAGGGGGGGCTAGCCAAAAACATTCAGTACTTC CASSPQQGGLAKNIQYF
NA NA TRBJ1-2 TRBV6-1 TGTGCCAGCAGTCAACTAGGGGGTGCCGGAGGCTACACCTTC CASSQLGGAGGYTF
NA TRBD1 TRBJ1-2 TRBV5-6 TGTGCCAGCAGCCAGGACAGGGGAGACTATGGCTACACCTTC CASSQDRGDYGYTF
NA NA TRBJ2-7 TRBV6-5 TGTGCCAGCAGTTACGGGCCCACCTACGAGCAGTACTTC CASSYGPTYEQYF
NA NA TRBJ1-5 TRBV19 TGTGCCAGTAGTATTGAGAGGGGTAGACAGCCCCAGCATTTT CASSIERGRQPQHF
NA NA TRBJ2-3 TRBV5-1 TGCGCCAGCAGCGTCCAAAGGACAGCAGAGGTGGATACGCAGTATTTT CASSVQRTAEVDTQYF
NA NA TRBJ1-3 TRBV5-5 TGTGCCAGCAGCCGATCAGGGGCTAACTCTGGAAACACCATATATTTT CASSRSGANSGNTIYF
NA NA TRBJ2-2 TRBV27 TGTGCCAGCAGCTACCTCAACACCGGGGAGCTGTTTTTT CASSYLNTGELFF
NA NA TRBJ2-7 TRBV28 TGTGCCAGCAGGTACTCGGGGCAGTATCTCGAGCAGTACTTC CASRYSGQYLEQYF
NA NA TRBJ1-2 TRBV5-5 TGTGCCAGCAGCTTGTTACGGGATGACTATGGCTACACCTTC CASSLLRDDYGYTF
NA NA TRBJ2-2 TRBV6-1 TGTGCCAGCGTTACCCTAGCGAGACACACCGGGGAGCTGTTTTTT CASVTLARHTGELFF
NA NA TRBJ2-7 TRBV7-3 TGTGCCAGACCAGGCAACAGGGCTGTCTCCTACGAGCAGTACTTC CARPGNRAVSYEQYF
NA TRBD1 TRBJ1-1 TRBV12-5 TGTGCTAGTGGTCCGGGACAGATGAACACTGAAGCTTTCTTT CASGPGQMNTEAFF
NA TRBD2 TRBJ2-5 TRBV7-6 TGTGCCAGCAGCTTAAGGACTAGCGAAGAGACCCAGTACTTC CASSLRTSEETQYF
NA NA TRBJ2-1 TRBV30 TGTGCCTGGGCGACCGGGAACAATGAGCAGTTCTTC CAWATGNNEQFF
NA NA TRBJ2-4 TRBV7-2 TGTGCCAGCAGCTTAGTTGCCGGTTTGGCCAAAAACATTCAGTACTTC CASSLVAGLAKNIQYF
once NA TRBJ1-6 TRBV9 TGTGCCAGCAGCGTAGCTGGGGACCCCTCCCTCCACTTT CASSVAGDPSLHF
NA NA TRBJ1-1 TRBV28 TGTGCCAGCAGTTTATATTCGGACCTTGAAGCTTTCTTT CASSLYSDLEAFF
NA NA TRBJ1-5 TRBV30 TGTGCCTGGAGTGTATCTGAGGGGAGGCAGCCCCAGCATTTT CAWSVSEGRQPQHF
NA TRBD1 TRBJ2-3 TRBV30 TGTGCCTGGGAACAAACAGGGGCAGATACGCAGTATTTT CAWEQTGADTQYF
NA TRBD2 TRBJ2-7 TRBV4-1 TGCGCCAGCAGCCTGAAAGACCCTAGCGGGAGCTCCTACGAGCAGTACTTC CASSLKDPSGSSYEQYF
NA NA TRBJ1-5 TRBV18 TGTGCCAGCTCACCTGACTTTCCCAACAATCAGCCCCAGCATTTT CASSPDFPNNQPQHF
NA NA TRBJ2-3 TRBV5-4 TGTGCCAGCAGCTTGGGGACTACCTACACAGATACGCAGTATTTT CASSLGTTYTDTQYF
NA TRBD1 TRBJ1-4 TRBV6-1 TGTGCCAGCAGTGGGGGACAGGGGTGGGGAAATAATGAAAAACTGTTTTTT CASSGGQGWGNNEKLFF
NA TRBD2 TRBJ2-3 TRBV28 TGTGCCAGCAGCCCTGGGGCGGGAGGAATCATCGGAGATACGCAGTATTTT CASSPGAGGIIGDTQYF
NA TRBD1 TRBJ1-1 TRBV30 TGTGCCTGGAACCGGGACAGGGGAACTGAAGCTTTCTTT CAWNRDRGTEAFF
NA NA TRBJ2-7 TRBV19 TGTGCCAGTAGACCGGGACCCGGGGACTACGAGCAGTACTTC CASRPGPGDYEQYF
NA NA TRBJ2-2 TRBV5-1 TGCGCCAGCAGCCGGGAGACCTCGAACACCGGGGAGCTGTTTTTT CASSRETSNTGELFF
NA TRBD1 TRBJ2-1 TRBV5-4 TGTGCCAGCAGTTCCTCAGGGGGACCCTCCTACAATGAGCAGTTCTTC CASSSSGGPSYNEQFF
NA NA TRBJ2-1 TRBV7-9 TGTGCCAGCAGCCCCAGCTATGGCAATGAGCAGTTCTTC CASSPSYGNEQFF
NA NA TRBJ1-2 TRBV28 TGTGCCAGCGGTGGCTACACCTTC CASGGYTF
NA NA TRBJ2-5 TRBV2 TGTGCCAGCAGTGATAGGGTCGGACGGGAGACCCAGTACTTC CASSDRVGRETQYF
once TRBD1 TRBJ1-5 TRBV28 TGTGCCAGCAGTCCTGGGACAGGGGGCTTTCAGCCCCAGCATTTT CASSPGTGGFQPQHF
NA TRBD2 TRBJ2-1 TRBV5-1 TGCGCCAGCAGCTTGGGGTCTAGCGGACCCAATGAGCAGTTCTTC CASSLGSSGPNEQFF
once TRBD1 TRBJ2-1 TRBV28 TGTGCCAGCAGTTTCCCGGGACAGGGGTGGAATGAGCAGTTCTTC CASSFPGQGWNEQFF
NA TRBD1 TRBJ2-3 TRBV2 TGTGCCAGCAGAGACAGGGGGCGGGGCACAGATACGCAGTATTTT CASRDRGRGTDTQYF
NA NA TRBJ2-3 TRBV29-1 TGCAGCGTTGAAGGGGCAGGTTTAACGCAGTATTTT CSVEGAGLTQYF
NA NA TRBJ2-7 TRBV7-3 TGTGCCAGCAGCTTAGGGTCAGGGGTCACCTACGAGCAGTACTTC CASSLGSGVTYEQYF
NA NA TRBJ2-1 TRBV14 TGTGCCAGCAGCCAATTCGGTGGGGAGAGATACAATGAGCAGTTCTTC CASSQFGGERYNEQFF
few TRBD1 TRBJ1-1 TRBV29-1 TGCAGCGTAACTGGACAGGGAAACACTGAAGCTTTCTTT CSVTGQGNTEAFF
NA NA TRBJ2-3 TRBV5-4 TGTGCCAGCAGCACTGCCGCAGGAGTCCAGGGGAATACGCAGTATTTT CASSTAAGVQGNTQYF
NA NA TRBJ2-6 TRBV11-3 TGTGCCAGCAGCTTAGGGTCAGGGGAATGGGGTGACTCTGGGGCCAACGTCCTGACTTTC CASSLGSGEWGDSGANVLTF